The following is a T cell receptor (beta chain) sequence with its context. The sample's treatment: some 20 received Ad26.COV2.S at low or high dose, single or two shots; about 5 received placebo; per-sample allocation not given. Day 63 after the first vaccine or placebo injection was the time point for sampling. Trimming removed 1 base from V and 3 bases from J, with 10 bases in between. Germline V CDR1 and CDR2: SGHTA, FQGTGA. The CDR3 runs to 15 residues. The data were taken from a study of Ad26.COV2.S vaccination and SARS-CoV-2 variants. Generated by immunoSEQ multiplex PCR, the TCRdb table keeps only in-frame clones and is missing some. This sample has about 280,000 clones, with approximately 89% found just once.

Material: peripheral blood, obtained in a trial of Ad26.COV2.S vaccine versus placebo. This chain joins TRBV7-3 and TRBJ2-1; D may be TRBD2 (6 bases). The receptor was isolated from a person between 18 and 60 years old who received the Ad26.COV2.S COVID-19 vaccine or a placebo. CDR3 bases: TGTGCCAGCAGCTTAAGGGCGGGGAACTACAATGAGCAGTTCTTC. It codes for CASSLRAGNYNEQFF.